The 25 T cell receptor beta chains reported below all come from one sample, sequenced in a study of T cell repertoires in ileal Crohn's disease. Regarding time point: inflamed ileum from the surgical specimen. Assay: immunoSEQ multiplex PCR; the TCRdb copy retains only in-frame clones and omits some. The data contain some 6,000 clones, 80% of them singletons. Sequencing was performed on ileal tissue. The origin of the receptors is an adult with Crohn's disease.

The rearrangement joins TRBV2 to TRBJ2-3, with 7 bases fitting TRBD1. This CDR3 is 14 amino acids long. In germline, CDR1 is SNHLY, CDR2 FYNNEI. V trimming: 4 bases; J trimming: 5 bases; junction bases outside the gene matches: 6. CDR3 loop: CASSGTGVVDTQYF. The CDR3 DNA follows: TGTGCCAGCAGTGGTACAGGGGTGGTAGATACGCAGTATTTT.

This chain uses TRBV4-1 with TRBJ2-5, with D unresolved. Per germline, CDR1 MGHRA and CDR2 YSYEKL. The CDR3 extends over 15 amino acids. The ends were cut back, 3 bases at V and 4 bases at J, with 15 bases in the middle. The CDR3 is CASSHPPPGRETQYF. The CDR3 coding sequence is TGCGCCAGCAGCCACCCCCCACCGGGCCGAGAGACCCAGTACTTC.

The chain employs TRBV6-1 and TRBJ1-2; possibly TRBD1 for D (5 bases). Trimming stripped 2 bases from V and 4 bases from J, with 20 bases between. The CDR3 has 17 residues. Germline lookup yields CDR1 MNHNS and CDR2 SASEGT. CDR3 amino acids: CASSERPIGGVSYGYTF. DNA for the CDR3: TGTGCCAGCAGTGAACGGCCCATCGGAGGGGTCAGCTATGGCTACACCTTC.

V usage is TRBV4-3 and J usage is TRBJ2-1; a possible D gene is TRBD1 (5 bases). Trimming stripped 1 base from V and 0 bases from J, with 7 bases between. CDR1 and CDR2 from the germline V gene are LGHNA and YSLEER. The length of the CDR3 is 15 residues. The CDR3 region has the DNA TGCGCCAGCAGCCAAGGGGGCCCCTCCTACAATGAGCAGTTCTTC. This encodes CASSQGGPSYNEQFF.

This clone appeared a few times. The V call is TRBV7-6, the J call TRBJ2-5, with a weak D call TRBD2 (6 bases). This CDR3 spans 14 amino acids. Trimming removed 1 base from V and 5 bases from J, with 11 bases in between. CDR1 is SGHVS, CDR2 FNYEAQ, per germline. CDR3 in DNA: TGTGCCAGCAGCTTAGTTGGAGGGTTGGAGACCCAGTACTTC. Translated: CASSLVGGLETQYF.

The V and J genes are TRBV4-3 and TRBJ2-2; 10 positions match TRBD2. This CDR3 spans 19 amino acids. The V segment lost 2 bases and the J segment 3 bases; nucleotides outside the gene matches: 12. Germline CDR1 and CDR2: LGHNA and YSLEER. This CDR3 is CASSQPWISGGTHTGELFF. In DNA form, the CDR3 reads TGCGCCAGCAGCCAACCATGGATTAGCGGGGGGACGCACACCGGGGAGCTGTTTTTT.

This chain links TRBV27 with TRBJ2-2; 9 bases map to TRBD1. Germline V gene sequence: CDR1 MNHEY, CDR2 SMNVEV (reference sequence). This CDR3 is built from 17 residues. The trim removed 6 bases at V and 5 bases at J, leaving 13 bases unmatched. Written as DNA, the CDR3 is TGTGCCAGCAGGCTCTTAGGGACAGGGAAAAAGACCGGGGAGCTGTTTTTT. It specifies CASRLLGTGKKTGELFF.

The V gene is TRBV5-1, the J gene TRBJ2-7; 10 nucleotides line up with TRBD1. The length of the CDR3 is 14 residues. J lost 3 bases, V lost 3 bases, and 3 bases had no gene match. The germline gives CDR1 SGHRS, CDR2 YFSETQ. DNA for the CDR3: TGCGCCAGCAGCTCAGGGACAGGGGTCTACGAGCAGTACTTC. This translates into CASSSGTGVYEQYF.

The J gene is TRBJ2-2, the V gene TRBV19; D perhaps matches TRBD1 (6 bases). CDR3 length equals 14 residues. V was shortened by 5 bases and J by 3 bases, with 10 bases between the two germline ends. CDR1 LNHDA and CDR2 SQIVND come from the germline V gene (reference sequence). CDR3 loop: CASSQGGYTGELFF. CDR3 in DNA: TGTGCCAGTAGTCAAGGGGGTTACACCGGGGAGCTGTTTTTT.

The rearrangement uses TRBV7-2 and TRBJ2-2; 9 positions agree with TRBD1. Germline CDR1 reads SGHTA; CDR2 reads FQGNSA. The V segment lost 8 bases and the J segment 4 bases; nucleotides outside the gene matches: 5. This CDR3 region has 14 residues. CDR3 in amino acids: CASLQGAGTGELFF. In DNA form, the CDR3 reads TGTGCCAGCCTACAGGGGGCGGGCACCGGGGAGCTGTTTTTT.

The rearrangement joins TRBV5-6 to TRBJ1-5; the D gene is possibly TRBD1 (5 bases). Trimming removed 3 bases from V and 3 bases from J, with 10 bases in between. Germline CDR1 is SGHDT and CDR2 is YYEEEE. The CDR3 length is 14 residues. For the CDR3, the DNA is TGTGCCAGCAGCTCGGGACGGATCAATCAGCCCCAGCATTTT. Translating it yields CASSSGRINQPQHF.

This clone has only a few counts. This chain links TRBV5-1 with TRBJ1-2; the D is unclear. Per the germline V gene, CDR1 is SGHRS and CDR2 is YFSETQ. CDR3 length: 19 residues. V was trimmed by 7 bases and J by 5 bases, leaving 33 bases between them. In nucleotides, the CDR3 is TGCGCCAGCCACCCCCGAGTTCGGACCGGGGTCACCTGGTCTTATGGCTACACCTTC. Its protein is CASHPRVRTGVTWSYGYTF.

The CDR3: CASTLLKSEKLFF. The CDR3 bases are TGTGCCAGCACACTCCTGAAGTCGGAAAAACTGTTTTTT. The chain recombines TRBV2 with TRBJ1-4, with D uncertain. Germline assignment: CDR1 SNHLY and CDR2 FYNNEI. Trimming cost V 7 bases and J 8 bases, with 14 bases left between them. The CDR3 length is 13 residues.

The chain employs TRBV21-1 and TRBJ1-6. TRBV21-1 is a pseudogene segment. The CDR3 spans 16 residues. The CDR3 DNA is TGTGCCAGCAGCAAACCCAGGGAGGGCTACAATTCACCCCTCCACTTT. Residues: CASSKPREGYNSPLHF.

This clone is termed large. The chain carries TRBV7-6 and TRBJ1-4, with D unclear. The CDR3 is made up of 15 amino acids. Trimming stripped 1 base from V and 6 bases from J, with 12 bases between. Germline V lookup: CDR1 SGHVS, CDR2 FNYEAQ. The CDR3 sequence: CASSLEIGVYEKLFF. In DNA form, the CDR3 reads TGTGCCAGCAGCTTAGAAATTGGCGTCTATGAAAAACTGTTTTTT.

The rearrangement joins TRBV6-4 to TRBJ1-1; a weak D match, TRBD1 (6 bases). V was shortened by 10 bases and J by 11 bases, with 14 bases between the two germline ends. Germline CDR1 and CDR2: MRHNA and SNTAGT. The CDR3 is 10 amino acids. Here the CDR3 DNA reads TGTGCCACCCAGGGGTTAGGGGCTTTCTTT. Translating it yields CATQGLGAFF.

V usage is TRBV19 and J usage is TRBJ1-5; D remains unclear. Germline assignment: CDR1 LNHDA and CDR2 SQIVND (reference sequence). This CDR3 has 13 amino acids. The V gene lost 5 bases and the J gene lost 7 bases, with 12 bases spanning the gap. The CDR3 DNA is TGTGCCAGTAGTTTGGGTGGCGAGCAGCCCCAGCATTTT. As protein: CASSLGGEQPQHF.

The chain recombines TRBV18 with TRBJ2-3; perhaps TRBD1 as D (5 bases). CDR1 and CDR2 (germline): KGHSH, LQKENI. This CDR3 has 16 residues. V was cut by 3 bases and J by 0 bases, with 13 bases left in between. CDR3 sequence reads: CASSPLRQGSTDTQYF. The CDR3, as DNA: TGTGCCAGCTCACCTTTACGGCAGGGTAGCACAGATACGCAGTATTTT.

The chain carries TRBV9 and TRBJ2-7; the D call may be TRBD1 or TRBD2 (5 bases each). Trimming cost V 0 bases and J 3 bases, with 10 bases left between them. Germline lookup yields CDR1 SGDLS and CDR2 YYNGEE. The CDR3 contains 14 residues. CDR3 residues: CASSVDGTIYEQYF. DNA for the CDR3: TGTGCCAGCAGCGTAGACGGGACCATCTACGAGCAGTACTTC.

V is TRBV6-1 and J is TRBJ1-3; TRBD1 agrees at 8 bases. The CDR3 consists of 15 residues. Germline CDR1 and CDR2: MNHNS and SASEGT. With V trimmed by 2 bases and J by 5 bases, 5 bases remained unmatched. In DNA form, the CDR3 reads TGTGCCAGCAGTGAAACAGGGGGTCAAAGAAACACCATATATTTT. It codes for CASSETGGQRNTIYF.

Of note for this clone: At one end the junction does not follow the germline gene, possibly because of a read error. CDR3 sequence reads: CASSVDGLAVLF. Written as DNA, the CDR3 is TGTGCCAGCAGCGTAGACGGACTAGCGGTTCTCTTC. The rearrangement links TRBV9 to TRBJ2-1; 10 bases match TRBD2. Looked up from germline, CDR1 is SGDLS and CDR2 is YYNGEE. The CDR3 has 12 amino acids.

This rearrangement joins TRBV13 to TRBJ2-5; TRBD2 matches 13 bases. J was trimmed by 7 bases and V by 3 bases; bases with no gene match: 8. Germline V lookup: CDR1 PRHDT, CDR2 FYEKMQ (reference sequence). This CDR3 is built from 16 residues. The CDR3 DNA reads TGTGCCAGCAGCTTGGGACTAGCGGGGCCCGGGGGGACCCAGTACTTC. Translating gives CASSLGLAGPGGTQYF.

This chain uses TRBV19 with TRBJ1-1; D may be TRBD1 (5 bases). V was trimmed by 3 bases and J by 3 bases, leaving 11 bases between them. The length of the CDR3 is 14 residues. The germline CDR1 and CDR2 sequences are LNHDA and SQIVND (reference sequence). CDR3 residues: CASSIREGYTEAFF. CDR3 sequence (DNA): TGTGCCAGTAGTATCAGGGAAGGTTACACTGAAGCTTTCTTT.

J is TRBJ2-3 and V is TRBV11-2, with unresolved D. The CDR3 is 12 amino acids. V was cut by 5 bases and J by 2 bases, with 5 bases left in between. Germline values: CDR1 SGHAT, CDR2 FQNNGV. CDR3 DNA sequence: TGTGCCAGCAGCCCCGTCACAGATACGCAGTATTTT. As protein: CASSPVTDTQYF.

The chain joins TRBV30 to TRBJ1-2; a possible D gene is TRBD1 (6 bases). Germline lookup yields CDR1 GTSNPN and CDR2 SVGIG (reference sequence). The length of the CDR3 is 12 residues. Between the trimmed V and J ends, which lost 3 bases and 7 bases, there was a span of 12 bases. CDR3 residues: CAWRSGASGYTF. The CDR3 nucleotides are TGTGCCTGGAGGTCGGGGGCAAGTGGCTACACCTTC.